The rows below give T cell receptor beta chains drawn from one sample of a study of blood T cell repertoires in COVID-19. Measured with immunoSEQ multiplex PCR; TCRdb has only the in-frame clones, and not every one. The sample shows a few hundred thousand clones, roughly 82% of them seen only once. Sample: peripheral blood. These TCRs come from a man over 45 with active or convalescent COVID-19. The CDR3 runs from the conserved cysteine through the conserved F or W. Fields, in order: V gene, D gene, clone size, J gene, CDR3 DNA, CDR3 protein. A D gene is named only where the DNA matches it firmly. Clone size, where shown, is once, few, many, or a class for clones that have expanded.

TRBV5-1	.	.	TRBJ2-5	TGCGCCAGCAGCTTGGCGGGTGAGACCCAGTACTTC	CASSLAGETQYF
TRBV18	.	few	TRBJ1-5	TGTGCCAGCTCACTACAGGGAACTAGCAATCAGCCCCAGCATTTT	CASSLQGTSNQPQHF
TRBV3-1/TRBV3-2	.	few	TRBJ1-1	TGTGCCAGCAGCCAAGGGGGACACGTAGAAGAAGCTTTCTTT	CASSQGGHVEEAFF
TRBV5-1	.	.	TRBJ1-2	TGCGCCAGCAGTCACGACAGAAACTATGGCTACACCTTC	CASSHDRNYGYTF
TRBV6-6	TRBD1	.	TRBJ2-2	TGTGCCAGCAGTTCCCGGACAGGGAACACCGGGGAGCTGTTTTTT	CASSSRTGNTGELFF
TRBV27	.	.	TRBJ2-7	TGTGCCAGCAGTTCGACACAATTTTCCTACGAGCAGTACTTC	CASSSTQFSYEQYF
TRBV5-1	.	.	TRBJ2-5	TGCGCCAGCAGCTCCTACGGGGAGACCCAGTACTTC	CASSSYGETQYF
TRBV4-2	.	.	TRBJ2-4	TGTGCCAGCACCGATAGGGACATTCAGTTGACCAAAAACATTCAGTACTTC	CASTDRDIQLTKNIQYF
TRBV6-2/TRBV6-3	.	.	TRBJ2-1	TGTGCCAGCAGTTCCCGCGCCCGCCTAAATGAGCAGTTCTTC	CASSSRARLNEQFF
TRBV19	.	.	TRBJ1-2	TGTGCCACCTCACGTCCGGGACATTGGGAAGCCTATGGCTACACCTTC	CATSRPGHWEAYGYTF
TRBV7-3	TRBD2	few	TRBJ2-1	TGTGCCAGCAGCCCTACACTAGCGGGCTACAATGAGCAGTTCTTC	CASSPTLAGYNEQFF
TRBV27	.	.	TRBJ1-6	TGTGCCAGCAGTACGGACAGACTCGGTAATTCACCCCTCCACTTT	CASSTDRLGNSPLHF
TRBV2	.	.	TRBJ2-3	TGTGCCAGCAGTGAACAGGGCACAGATACGCAGTATTTT	CASSEQGTDTQYF
TRBV5-6	.	once	TRBJ2-5	TGTGCCAGCAGCTTGGACTACTTCGGCGGGGAGACCCAGTACTTC	CASSLDYFGGETQYF
TRBV18	.	.	TRBJ1-5	TGTGCCAGCTCACCCGAAAGGGGCAGCAATCAGCCCCAGCATTTT	CASSPERGSNQPQHF
TRBV27	TRBD1	.	TRBJ1-3	TGTGCCAGCAGCCCGGGACAGGGGCGCGACGGAAACACCATATATTTT	CASSPGQGRDGNTIYF
TRBV11-2	TRBD2	once	TRBJ2-5	TGTGCCAGCAGCTTCCAACCCGGCCCTAGCGGGGGCTTGGGGACCCAGTACTTC	CASSFQPGPSGGLGTQYF
TRBV21-1	.	.	TRBJ1-1	TGTGCCAGCAACCGGGGCAGGGGAGAAGCTTTCTTT	CASNRGRGEAFF
TRBV11-2	.	.	TRBJ1-1	TGTGCCAGCAGCGAACAGGAGTACACTGAAGCTTTCTTT	CASSEQEYTEAFF
TRBV15	.	.	TRBJ2-5	TGTGCCACCAGCAGAGGTATTGAAGAGACCCAGTACTTC	CATSRGIEETQYF
TRBV19	.	.	TRBJ1-5	TGTGCCAGTAGTATGAGGGCAGACAATCAGCCCCAGCATTTT	CASSMRADNQPQHF
TRBV7-9	.	once	TRBJ2-3	TGTGCCAGCAGCGGAGGAATGACCCCAGCGACAGATACGCAGTATTTT	CASSGGMTPATDTQYF
TRBV24-1	TRBD1	.	TRBJ1-5	TGTGCCACCAGTGACGGGGACAGGGGTAGCAATCAGCCCCAGCATTTT	CATSDGDRGSNQPQHF
TRBV5-6	.	.	TRBJ1-4	TGTGCCAGCAGCTTGGACAGGGAGGAAAAACTGTTTTTT	CASSLDREEKLFF
TRBV7-9	TRBD2	.	TRBJ2-1	TGTGCCAGCAGCGTTCGCGGACTAGCGGGAAGTGAGCAGTTCTTC	CASSVRGLAGSEQFF
TRBV2	TRBD1	.	TRBJ1-1	TGTGCCAGCAGTGAAGCAGACAGGGTCCCTGAAGCTTTCTTT	CASSEADRVPEAFF
TRBV5-4	TRBD2	.	TRBJ2-2	TGTGCCAGCAGCCCCGGGGGGTTGGGCTCGACCGGGGAGCTGTTTTTT	CASSPGGLGSTGELFF
TRBV7-2	.	.	TRBJ2-3	TGTGCCAGCAGCTCGAAAGCGGGTGCTAGCACAGATACGCAGTATTTT	CASSSKAGASTDTQYF
TRBV13	TRBD2	.	TRBJ2-7	TGTGCCAGCAGCTTGAGCGGGAGTTACCTCGAGCAGTACTTC	CASSLSGSYLEQYF
TRBV7-2	TRBD1	few	TRBJ1-2	TGTGCCAGCAGCCCGTATACAGGGGGAAGGCGTCTCGGTGGCTACACCTTC	CASSPYTGGRRLGGYTF
TRBV18	.	.	TRBJ2-3	TGTGCCAGCTCACCACTCGGGACAAGCACAGATACGCAGTATTTT	CASSPLGTSTDTQYF
TRBV15	.	.	TRBJ2-5	TGTGCCACCAGCGCCAGACAAGAGACCCAGTACTTC	CATSARQETQYF
TRBV7-3	.	.	TRBJ2-2	TGTGCCAGCAGCTCTCCCAAAAGTGGCAGGGTGGATGTGAGCACCGGGGAGCTGTTTTTT	CASSSPKSGRVDVSTGELFF
TRBV5-1	TRBD1	once	TRBJ1-2	TGCGCCAGCAGCTTTACTCAGGGGGCGGAATATGGCTACACCTTC	CASSFTQGAEYGYTF
TRBV4-2	TRBD1	.	TRBJ2-2	TGTGCCAGCAGCCTCCGGGACAGGGCTGGGGAGCTGTTTTTT	CASSLRDRAGELFF
TRBV9	.	.	TRBJ2-1	TGTGCCAGCAGCGAGGGGGATGAGCAGTTCTTC	CASSEGDEQFF
TRBV27	TRBD2	.	TRBJ2-1	TGTGCCAGCAGTTCACTAGCGTGGTACGACAATGAGCAGTTCTTC	CASSSLAWYDNEQFF
TRBV4-2	TRBD2	.	TRBJ2-1	TGTGCCAGCAGCCAAGTCGGGGGGACCTACAATGAGCAGTTCTTC	CASSQVGGTYNEQFF
TRBV24-1	TRBD1	.	TRBJ2-1	TGTGCCACCAGTGATTCCCGAGGGACAGGACGATCAAATGAGCAGTTCTTC	CATSDSRGTGRSNEQFF
TRBV18	.	once	TRBJ1-6	TGTGCCAGCTCACCAGGGGAGGTCTCCTATAATTCACCCCTCCACTTT	CASSPGEVSYNSPLHF
TRBV5-5	TRBD2	.	TRBJ2-1	TGTGCCAGCAGCCCCGGACTAGCGGGAGTTTCCTACAATGAGCAGTTCTTC	CASSPGLAGVSYNEQFF
TRBV6-5	.	.	TRBJ2-2	TGTGCCAGCAGTACCTGGACAGCCGGGGAGCTGTTTTTT	CASSTWTAGELFF
TRBV4-1	.	.	TRBJ1-2	TGCGCCAGCAGCCAAGATCAGGTTGGCCCGTTGCGTGGCTATGGCTACACCTTC	CASSQDQVGPLRGYGYTF
TRBV15	.	.	TRBJ1-2	TGTGCCACCAGCAGAGATTTGGAGACAGTCTATGGCTACACCTTC	CATSRDLETVYGYTF
TRBV5-8	TRBD1	.	TRBJ2-7	TGTGCCAGCAGCATGGGACAGGGAGCCTACGAGCAGTACTTC	CASSMGQGAYEQYF
TRBV7-3	.	.	TRBJ2-5	TGTGCCAGCAGCTTAACGTTTGGACAAAGCGAGACCCAGTACTTC	CASSLTFGQSETQYF
TRBV11-2	TRBD2	.	TRBJ2-1	TGTGCCAGCAGCTTAGTAAGTAGCGGGGGCTCCATCGGCGAGCAGTTCTTC	CASSLVSSGGSIGEQFF
TRBV4-1	.	.	TRBJ1-1	TGCGCCAGCAGCCAAGATCTCCGCAGAGAAGCTTTCTTT	CASSQDLRREAFF
TRBV18	.	.	TRBJ2-5	TGTGCCAGCTCACCTACCCTTGCGGGGCTAGGAGAGACCCAGTACTTC	CASSPTLAGLGETQYF
TRBV9	TRBD1	.	TRBJ1-4	TGTGCCAGCAGCGCCGGGACAGGTGGCCTTAATGAAAAACTGTTTTTT	CASSAGTGGLNEKLFF
TRBV5-1	TRBD1	.	TRBJ1-4	TGCGCCAGCAGCAGGGACAGGGGTGACGAAAAACTGTTTTTT	CASSRDRGDEKLFF
TRBV24-1	TRBD2	.	TRBJ2-1	TGTGCCACCAGTGACGCTACTAGCGGGGCTTACAATGAGCAGTTCTTC	CATSDATSGAYNEQFF
TRBV5-4	.	.	TRBJ2-7	TGTGCCAGCAGCTTGGATTCGGCCTACGAGCAGTACTTC	CASSLDSAYEQYF
TRBV7-2	TRBD1	.	TRBJ2-2	TGTGCCAGCAGCTTAGGGGACAGGGAAACCGGGGAGCTGTTTTTT	CASSLGDRETGELFF
TRBV6-2/TRBV6-3	TRBD2	.	TRBJ2-7	TGTGCCAGCAGTGCTAGCGGGTATCGGGAGCAGTACTTC	CASSASGYREQYF